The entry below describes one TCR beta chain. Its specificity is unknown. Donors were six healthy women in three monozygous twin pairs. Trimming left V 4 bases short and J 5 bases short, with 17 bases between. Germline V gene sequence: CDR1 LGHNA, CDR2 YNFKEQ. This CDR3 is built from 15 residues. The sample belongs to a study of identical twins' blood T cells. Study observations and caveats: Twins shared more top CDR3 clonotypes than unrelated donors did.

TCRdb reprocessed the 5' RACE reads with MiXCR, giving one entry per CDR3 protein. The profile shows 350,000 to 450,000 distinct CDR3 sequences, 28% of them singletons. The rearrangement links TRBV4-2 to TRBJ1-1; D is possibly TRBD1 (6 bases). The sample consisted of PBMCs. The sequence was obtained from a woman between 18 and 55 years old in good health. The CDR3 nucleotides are TGTGCCAGCAGCCGCACTTCCACAGGGCAGACTGAAGCTTTCTTT. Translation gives CASSRTSTGQTEAFF.